The 26 T cell receptor beta chains given below trace back to one sample, sequenced in a study of T cell repertoires in cytomegalovirus infection. TCRdb passed the reads through MiXCR, listing each CDR3 protein once. The table includes about 300,000 distinct CDR3 sequences, about 26% detected once. Sequencing was done on a sample of PBMCs. All receptors derive from a human donor in good health (CMV status not recorded). Some clones in this sample may be carry-over from other donors' samples.

This chain joins TRBV29-1 and TRBJ2-5, with 7 bases matching TRBD2. The junction had 5 bases not matched to a gene; V was cut back by 4 bases and J by 0 bases. CDR1 is SQVTM and CDR2 is ANQGSEA in the germline V gene. This CDR3 has 14 residues. The CDR3 DNA reads TGCAGCGTTGTATCCCGGGGGGACCAAGAGACCCAGTACTTC. As protein: CSVVSRGDQETQYF.

This clonotype came up many times. J is TRBJ2-5 and V is TRBV7-2; 11 bases are a match to TRBD2. The CDR3 consists of 16 residues. J gave up 4 bases and V 5 bases, and 9 bases lay outside the gene matches. Per germline, CDR1 SGHTA and CDR2 FQGNSA. For the CDR3, the DNA is TGTGCCAGCAGCCGAATAGCGGGGGGGCGGGGAGAGACCCAGTACTTC. Residues: CASSRIAGGRGETQYF.

This clonotype has at least ten counts. The chain couples TRBV7-2 to TRBJ2-3; 7 bases are shared with TRBD2. CDR1 SGHTA and CDR2 FQGNSA come from the germline V gene. CDR3 size: 15 residues. J lost 2 bases, V lost 0 bases, and 2 bases had no gene match. The DNA for the CDR3 is TGTGCCAGCAGCTTAGCCGGGACTATCACAGATACGCAGTATTTT. Encoded protein: CASSLAGTITDTQYF.

Here the CDR3 reads CASSPGRGDTQYF. CDR3 DNA sequence: TGTGCCAGTAGTCCAGGGCGTGGAGATACGCAGTATTTT. This chain joins TRBV19 and TRBJ2-3, with a possible D match to TRBD1 (5 bases). The germline CDR1 and CDR2 sequences are LNHDA and SQIVND (reference sequence). V shed 5 bases and J shed 5 bases, with 11 bases lying between them. This CDR3 comprises 13 residues.

The rearrangement joins TRBV11-2 to TRBJ2-3; D is perhaps TRBD2 (6 bases). Germline CDR1 reads SGHAT; CDR2 reads FQNNGV. The CDR3 runs to 15 residues. Deletions cut 1 base from V and 5 bases from J, with 13 bases between. The CDR3 region has the DNA TGTGCCAGCAGCTTAGGCCACGGGAGAGGAGATACGCAGTATTTT. It specifies CASSLGHGRGDTQYF.

The chain links TRBV3-1 to TRBJ1-5, with D tentatively TRBD1 (5 bases). V shed 6 bases and J shed 7 bases, with 16 bases lying between them. This CDR3 comprises 14 residues. CDR1 is LGHDT, CDR2 YNNKEL, per germline (reference sequence). The DNA for the CDR3 is TGTGCCAGCAGTCATGGGGCTCCGGGCCAGCCCCAGCATTTT. Residues: CASSHGAPGQPQHF.

This chain links TRBV10-3 with TRBJ2-3; 16 positions match TRBD2. Trimming removed 9 bases from V and 0 bases from J; junction bases left unmatched: 6. Germline V CDR1 and CDR2: ENHRY, SYGVKD. This CDR3 comprises 17 residues. CDR3 DNA sequence: TGTGCCATTGCCGGGACTAGCGGGAGGGGTAGCACAGATACGCAGTATTTT. It encodes CAIAGTSGRGSTDTQYF.

The chain uses TRBV29-1 and TRBJ2-3; TRBD2 is a possible D gene (5 bases). Germline V gene data show CDR1 as SQVTM and CDR2 as ANQGSEA. V lost 7 bases to trimming and J lost 2 bases, with 10 bases between them. The CDR3 totals 12 residues. The CDR3 loop reads CSAAELTDTQYF. The CDR3 coding sequence is TGCAGCGCAGCGGAACTCACAGATACGCAGTATTTT.

The CDR3 DNA sequence: TGTGCCAGCAGTTTAAGGCTAGCGGGACCTTACGAGCAGTACTTC. Protein sequence: CASSLRLAGPYEQYF. The genes are TRBV27 and TRBJ2-7, with 9 bases aligning to TRBD2. V shed 2 bases, J shed 4 bases, and the junction held 6 bases outside the gene matches. Germline V lookup: CDR1 MNHEY, CDR2 SMNVEV (reference sequence). The CDR3 consists of 15 residues.

This clonotype was detected only a few times. The chain couples TRBV28 to TRBJ1-3; D remains ambiguous. CDR3 length: 16 residues. V lost 2 bases and J 0 bases, leaving 11 bases between the germline ends. Germline V gene sequence: CDR1 MDHEN, CDR2 SYDVKM. The CDR3 sequence is CASSLMRESSGNTIYF. The CDR3 coding sequence is TGTGCCAGCAGTTTAATGCGGGAGTCCTCTGGAAACACCATATATTTT. The entire variable domain, with the rest obtained from reference TRBV28 and TRBJ1-3, is as follows: DVKVTQSSRYLVKRTGEKVFLECVQDMDHENMFWYRQDPGLGLRLIYFSYDVKMKEKGDIPEGYSVSREKKERFSLILESASTNQTSMYLCASSLMRESSGNTIYFGEGSWLTVV.

The chain carries TRBV5-1 and TRBJ2-3; D could derive from TRBD1 or TRBD2 (6 bases each). The CDR3 is made up of 15 amino acids. The germline V gene encodes CDR1 SGHRS and CDR2 YFSETQ. V shed 4 bases and J shed 0 bases, with 12 bases lying between them. CDR3 region: CASSRGTSSTDTQYF. CDR3 coding DNA: TGCGCCAGCAGCCGGGGGACATCTAGCACAGATACGCAGTATTTT.

Ten or more counts support this clonotype. The chain links TRBV12-3 or TRBV12-4 to TRBJ2-4, with 12 bases identical to TRBD2. CDR3 length equals 16 residues. V was pared by 3 bases and J by 3 bases, with 3 bases of the junction left unmatched. The DNA of the CDR3 is TGTGCCAGCAGTTTCTCTAGCGGGAGGGGCAAAAACATTCAGTACTTC. Amino acid sequence: CASSFSSGRGKNIQYF.

The sample holds a few counts of this clonotype. The chain links TRBV28 to TRBJ2-2, with 10 bases lining up with TRBD2. Germline assignment: CDR1 MDHEN and CDR2 SYDVKM. Losses at the gene ends were 5 bases for V and 5 bases for J; bases not matched to a gene: 5. There are 15 residues in the CDR3. CDR3 loop: CASSASGGDTGELFF. The CDR3, as DNA: TGTGCCAGCAGTGCTAGCGGGGGAGATACCGGGGAGCTGTTTTTT.

This clonotype was seen more than once but under ten times. The gene calls are TRBV12-3 or TRBV12-4 and TRBJ1-3; D gene unclear. The CDR3 is made up of 14 amino acids. V was trimmed by 2 bases and J by 0 bases, leaving 5 bases between them. CDR3 DNA sequence: TGTGCCAGCAGTTTATCGGGCTCTGGAAACACCATATATTTT. The encoded protein is CASSLSGSGNTIYF.

The table lists this clonotype with many counts. The chain has TRBV7-2 and TRBJ2-5; 8 positions match TRBD2. The junction had 6 bases not matched to a gene; V was cut back by 1 base and J by 5 bases. The germline V gene has CDR1 SGHTA and CDR2 FQGNSA. The CDR3 has 15 residues. CDR3 sequence: CASSLDGRAGETQYF. Written as DNA, the CDR3 is TGTGCCAGCAGCTTAGACGGGAGGGCCGGGGAGACCCAGTACTTC.

This clonotype is a singleton in its sample. The rearrangement joins TRBV5-1 to TRBJ1-1; D ambiguous. There are 14 residues in the CDR3. The V gene's germline CDR1 is SGHRS and CDR2 YFSETQ. Trimming removed 4 bases at V and 3 bases at J, with 13 bases between. CDR3: CASSVSGRDTEAFF. CDR3 DNA sequence: TGCGCCAGCAGCGTCTCCGGCCGGGACACTGAAGCTTTCTTT.

This clonotype was seen more than once but under ten times. The chain carries TRBV19 and TRBJ1-1; D is unclear. Germline CDR1 is LNHDA and CDR2 is SQIVND (reference sequence). The CDR3 runs 13 residues. The ends were cut back, 0 bases at V and 1 base at J, with 3 bases in the middle. CDR3 in DNA: TGTGCCAGTAGTATAGATAGGAACACTGAAGCTTTCTTT. This codes for CASSIDRNTEAFF.

The sample holds one count of this clonotype. This chain joins TRBV7-2 and TRBJ1-1; D is perhaps TRBD1 (6 bases). Germline values: CDR1 SGHTA, CDR2 FQGNSA. The CDR3 is 13 amino acids. V lost 5 bases to trimming and J lost 8 bases, with 15 bases between them. This chain's CDR3 is CASSPHRAGEAFF. The CDR3 bases are TGTGCCAGCAGCCCCCACAGGGCCGGGGAAGCTTTCTTT.

This clonotype was seen only a few times. The chain carries TRBV19 and TRBJ2-1; weak D call: TRBD1 (6 bases). V was trimmed by 1 base and J by 10 bases, leaving 14 bases between them. This CDR3 comprises 14 residues. CDR1 is LNHDA, CDR2 SQIVND, per germline (reference sequence). This CDR3 reads CASSIVPTGREQFF. CDR3 DNA sequence: TGTGCCAGTAGTATAGTCCCGACAGGCAGGGAGCAGTTCTTC.

The rearrangement joins TRBV6-1 to TRBJ2-5; D gene unclear. The CDR3 extends over 11 amino acids. Trimming shortened V by 6 bases and J by 4 bases, and 6 bases separated the two germline ends. Germline V gives CDR1 MNHNS, CDR2 SASEGT. The CDR3 sequence is CASRKLETQYF. CDR3 nucleotides: TGTGCCAGCAGAAAACTAGAGACCCAGTACTTC.

The chain combines TRBV2 with TRBJ2-5, with 8 bases fitting TRBD1. This CDR3 contains 16 residues. The J segment lost 2 bases and the V segment lost 1 base, leaving 6 bases of the junction unmatched. From germline, CDR1 is SNHLY and CDR2 FYNNEI. The CDR3, as DNA: TGTGCCAGCAGTGAAGTCAGGGGGCGATCACAAGAGACCCAGTACTTC. Translated: CASSEVRGRSQETQYF.

The rearrangement uses TRBV7-9 and TRBJ1-2; D remains ambiguous. Trimming took off 7 bases at V and 6 bases at J, with 12 bases between the two ends. The CDR3 is made up of 12 amino acids. The V gene's germline CDR1 is SEHNR and CDR2 FQNEAQ (reference sequence). The CDR3 sequence: CASTATENGYTF. The CDR3 nucleotides are TGTGCCAGCACCGCTACAGAGAATGGCTACACCTTC.

In its sample, this clonotype was seen a few times. The rearrangement joins TRBV6-5 to TRBJ1-1; D is perhaps TRBD1 (6 bases). V was pared by 6 bases and J by 4 bases, with 18 bases between. CDR1 and CDR2 (germline): MNHEY, SVGAGI. The CDR3 consists of 15 residues. The CDR3 sequence is CASSSGDRGLTEAFF. The CDR3 DNA sequence: TGTGCCAGCAGCTCAGGGGATCGTGGGCTCACTGAAGCTTTCTTT.

V usage is TRBV28 and J usage is TRBJ1-1, with TRBD1 identical over 11 bases. CDR1 is MDHEN and CDR2 is SYDVKM in the germline V gene. This CDR3 has 18 amino acids. V lost 5 bases and J lost 1; bases outside the gene matches: 12. As DNA, the CDR3 is TGTGCCAGCAGTCCCAGTCCCGGACAGGGGGCGCGGAACACTGAAGCTTTCTTT. Protein: CASSPSPGQGARNTEAFF.

Only a few counts were recorded for this clonotype. The rearrangement links TRBV24-1 to TRBJ2-3; 10 bases fit TRBD2. Per germline, CDR1 KGHDR and CDR2 SFDVKD. Germline trimming cut 6 bases from V and 0 bases from J; bases unmatched to any gene: 2. CDR3 size: 15 residues. Here the CDR3 DNA reads TGTGCCACCAGTAGGACTAGCGGAAGCACAGATACGCAGTATTTT. Translating gives CATSRTSGSTDTQYF.

This clonotype showed up just a few times. The chain joins TRBV7-2 to TRBJ2-7; no reliable D call. With 7 bases removed from V and 3 bases from J, the gap between germline ends came to 16 bases. CDR1 is SGHTA, CDR2 FQGNSA, per germline. CDR3 length equals 14 residues. CDR3 nucleotide sequence: TGTGCCAGCAACTGGGAACCGCACAGCTACGAGCAGTACTTC. As protein: CASNWEPHSYEQYF.